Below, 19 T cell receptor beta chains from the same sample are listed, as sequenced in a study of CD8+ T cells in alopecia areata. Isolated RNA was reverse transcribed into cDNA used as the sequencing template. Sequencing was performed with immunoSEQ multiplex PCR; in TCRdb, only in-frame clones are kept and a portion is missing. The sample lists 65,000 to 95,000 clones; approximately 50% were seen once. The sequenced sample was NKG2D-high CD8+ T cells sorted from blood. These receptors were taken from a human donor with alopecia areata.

The CDR3, as DNA: TGCGCCAGCAGCCAAGAATGGGCGTTCGGCGAGCAGTACTTC. This sequence encodes CASSQEWAFGEQYF. The chain carries TRBV4-3 and TRBJ2-7, with D hard to call. V was trimmed by 0 bases and J by 6 bases, leaving 12 bases between them. Germline CDR1 reads LGHNA; CDR2 reads YSLEER. This CDR3 has 14 residues.

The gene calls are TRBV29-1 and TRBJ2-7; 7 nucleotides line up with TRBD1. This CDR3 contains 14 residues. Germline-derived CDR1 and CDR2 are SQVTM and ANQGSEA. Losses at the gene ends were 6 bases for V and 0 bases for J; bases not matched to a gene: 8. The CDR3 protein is CSVPGTEDSYEQYF. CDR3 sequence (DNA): TGCAGCGTCCCCGGGACAGAAGACTCCTACGAGCAGTACTTC.

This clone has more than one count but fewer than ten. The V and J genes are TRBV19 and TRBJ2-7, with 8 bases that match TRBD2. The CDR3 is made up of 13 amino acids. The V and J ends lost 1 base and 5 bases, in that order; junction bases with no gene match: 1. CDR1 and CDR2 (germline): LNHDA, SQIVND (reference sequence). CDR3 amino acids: CASSIAAGDEQYF. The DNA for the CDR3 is TGTGCCAGTAGTATAGCAGCGGGGGACGAGCAGTACTTC. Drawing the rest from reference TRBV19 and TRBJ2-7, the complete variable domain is DGGITQSPKYLFRKEGQNVTLSCEQNLNHDAMYWYRQDPGQGLRLIYYSQIVNDFQKGDIAEGYSVSREKKESFPLTVTSAQKNPTAFYLCASSIAAGDEQYFGPGTRLTVT.

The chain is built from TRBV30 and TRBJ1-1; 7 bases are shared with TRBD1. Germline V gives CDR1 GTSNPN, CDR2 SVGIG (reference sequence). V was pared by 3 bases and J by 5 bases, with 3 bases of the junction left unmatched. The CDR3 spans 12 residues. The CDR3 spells CAWSYRGTEAFF. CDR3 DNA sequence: TGTGCCTGGAGCTACAGGGGAACTGAAGCTTTCTTT.

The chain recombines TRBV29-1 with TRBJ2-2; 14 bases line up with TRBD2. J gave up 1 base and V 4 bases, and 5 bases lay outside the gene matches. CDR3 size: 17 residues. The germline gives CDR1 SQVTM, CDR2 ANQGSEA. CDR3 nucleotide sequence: TGCAGCGTTGGGGGCGGACTAGCGGGAGGGAACACCGGGGAGCTGTTTTTT. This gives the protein CSVGGGLAGGNTGELFF.

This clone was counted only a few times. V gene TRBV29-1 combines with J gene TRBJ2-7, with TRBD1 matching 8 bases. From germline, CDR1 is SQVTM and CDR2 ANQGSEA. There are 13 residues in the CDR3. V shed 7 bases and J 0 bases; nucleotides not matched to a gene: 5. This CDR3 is CSARDRSSYEQYF. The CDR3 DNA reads TGCAGCGCCCGGGACAGGAGCTCCTACGAGCAGTACTTC.

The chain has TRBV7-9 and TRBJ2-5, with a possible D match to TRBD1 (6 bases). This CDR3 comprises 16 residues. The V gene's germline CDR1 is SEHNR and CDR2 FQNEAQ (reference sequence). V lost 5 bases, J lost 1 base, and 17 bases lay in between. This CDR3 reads CASSPVIGGLQETQYF. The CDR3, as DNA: TGTGCCAGCAGCCCCGTGATTGGGGGCCTCCAAGAGACCCAGTACTTC.

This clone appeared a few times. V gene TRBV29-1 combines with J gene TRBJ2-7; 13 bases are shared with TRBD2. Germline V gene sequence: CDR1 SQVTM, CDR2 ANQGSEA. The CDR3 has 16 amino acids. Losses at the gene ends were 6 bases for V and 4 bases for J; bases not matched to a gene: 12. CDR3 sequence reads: CSVSGLAGVVSYEQYF. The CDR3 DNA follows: TGCAGCGTCTCAGGACTAGCGGGAGTTGTTTCGTACGAGCAGTACTTC.

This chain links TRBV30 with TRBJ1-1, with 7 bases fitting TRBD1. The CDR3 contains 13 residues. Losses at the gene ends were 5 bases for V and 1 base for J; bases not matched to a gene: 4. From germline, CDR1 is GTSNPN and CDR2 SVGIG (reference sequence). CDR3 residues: CAWWGQTNTEAFF. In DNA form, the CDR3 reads TGTGCCTGGTGGGGACAGACGAACACTGAAGCTTTCTTT.

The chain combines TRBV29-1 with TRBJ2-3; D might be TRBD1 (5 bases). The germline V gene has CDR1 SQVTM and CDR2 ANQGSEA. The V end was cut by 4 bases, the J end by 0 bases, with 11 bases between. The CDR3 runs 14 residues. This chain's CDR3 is CSVAGSLSTDTQYF. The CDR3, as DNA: TGCAGCGTTGCAGGGTCGCTCAGCACAGATACGCAGTATTTT.

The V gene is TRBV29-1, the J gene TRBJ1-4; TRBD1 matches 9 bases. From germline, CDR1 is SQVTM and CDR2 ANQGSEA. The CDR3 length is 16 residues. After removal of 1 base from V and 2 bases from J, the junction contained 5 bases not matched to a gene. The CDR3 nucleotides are TGCAGCGTTGAAGGGACAGGGGAAACGACTAATGAAAAACTGTTTTTT. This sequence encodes CSVEGTGETTNEKLFF. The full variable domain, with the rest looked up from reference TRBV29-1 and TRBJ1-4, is SAVISQKPSRDICQRGTSLTIQCQVDSQVTMMFWYRQQPGQSLTLIATANQGSEATYESGFVIDKFPISRPNLTFSTLTVSNMSPEDSSIYLCSVEGTGETTNEKLFFGSGTQLSVL.

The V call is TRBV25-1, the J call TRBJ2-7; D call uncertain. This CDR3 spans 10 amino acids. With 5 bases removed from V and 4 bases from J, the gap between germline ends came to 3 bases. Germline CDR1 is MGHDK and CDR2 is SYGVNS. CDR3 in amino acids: CASSSYEQYF. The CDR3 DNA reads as TGTGCCAGCAGTAGTTACGAGCAGTACTTC.

In DNA form, the CDR3 reads TGTGCCAGCAGCGTCTCCCGGGACTCAACGTCCTACGAGCAGTACTTC. This sequence encodes CASSVSRDSTSYEQYF. This chain links TRBV9 with TRBJ2-7; perhaps TRBD2 as D (6 bases). Deletions cut 2 bases from V and 1 base from J, with 16 bases between. This CDR3 has 16 amino acids. Germline V gene data show CDR1 as SGDLS and CDR2 as YYNGEE.

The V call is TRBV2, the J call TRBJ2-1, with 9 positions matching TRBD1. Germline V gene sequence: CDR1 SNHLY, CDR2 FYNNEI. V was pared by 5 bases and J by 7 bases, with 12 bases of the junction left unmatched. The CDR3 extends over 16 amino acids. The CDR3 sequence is CASSHTRDRVGNEQFF. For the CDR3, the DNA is TGTGCCAGCAGTCATACCCGGGACAGGGTTGGGAATGAGCAGTTCTTC.

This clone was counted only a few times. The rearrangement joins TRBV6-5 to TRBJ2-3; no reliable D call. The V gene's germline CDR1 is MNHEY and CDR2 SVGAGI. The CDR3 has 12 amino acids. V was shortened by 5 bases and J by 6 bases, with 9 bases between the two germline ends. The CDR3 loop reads CASSPSGDTQYF. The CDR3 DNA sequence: TGTGCCAGCAGTCCCAGTGGGGATACGCAGTATTTT.

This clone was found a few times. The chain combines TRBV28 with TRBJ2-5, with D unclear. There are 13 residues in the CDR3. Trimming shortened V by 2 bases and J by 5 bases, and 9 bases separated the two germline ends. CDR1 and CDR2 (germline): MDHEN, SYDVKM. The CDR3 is CASSLKGLETQYF. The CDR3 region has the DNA TGTGCCAGCAGTTTAAAGGGCTTGGAGACCCAGTACTTC.

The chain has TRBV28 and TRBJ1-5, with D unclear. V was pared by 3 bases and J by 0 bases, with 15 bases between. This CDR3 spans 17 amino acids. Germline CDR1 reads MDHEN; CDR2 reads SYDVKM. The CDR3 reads CASSFLGQVYSNQPQHF. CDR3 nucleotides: TGTGCCAGCAGTTTTCTTGGGCAGGTCTATAGCAATCAGCCCCAGCATTTT. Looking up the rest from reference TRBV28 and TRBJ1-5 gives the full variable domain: DVKVTQSSRYLVKRTGEKVFLECVQDMDHENMFWYRQDPGLGLRLIYFSYDVKMKEKGDIPEGYSVSREKKERFSLILESASTNQTSMYLCASSFLGQVYSNQPQHFGDGTRLSIL.

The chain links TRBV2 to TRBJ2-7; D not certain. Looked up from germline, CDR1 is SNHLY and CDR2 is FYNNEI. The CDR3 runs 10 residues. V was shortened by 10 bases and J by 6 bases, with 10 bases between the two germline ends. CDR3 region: CAIGPGEQYF. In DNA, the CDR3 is TGTGCCATCGGACCCGGCGAGCAGTACTTC.

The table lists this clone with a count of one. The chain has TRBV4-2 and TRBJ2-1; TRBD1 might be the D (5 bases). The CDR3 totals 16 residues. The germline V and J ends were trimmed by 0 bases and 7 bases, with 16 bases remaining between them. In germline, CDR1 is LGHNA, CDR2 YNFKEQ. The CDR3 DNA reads TGTGCCAGCAGCCAAGATAACGGCGGCGCAGGGAATGAGCAGTTCTTC. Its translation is CASSQDNGGAGNEQFF.